This T cell receptor beta chain was obtained from a study of Graves' ophthalmopathy and Graves' hyperthyroidism. The trim removed 2 bases at V and 6 bases at J, leaving 9 bases unmatched. CDR3 length equals 15 residues. From germline, CDR1 is MNHNS and CDR2 SASEGT. Findings and limits, study-wide: Ophthalmopathy progression prediction by the model yielded a sensitivity of 70.59% and a specificity of 72% to 75%.

Hyperthyroidism is called stable when no ophthalmopathy develops within 18 months of follow-up. The PBMC fraction was derived from under 11 ml of fresh peripheral blood. RNA transcripts yielded amplified TCR beta CDR3 regions. RT-PCR in the first round used HTBI primers; a second-round multiplex PCR followed. TCRdb independently ran MiXCR on the multiplex PCR reads; one entry per CDR3 protein. This sample yields 300,000 to 500,000 distinct CDR3 sequences, of which 15% are seen a single time; 5.5% to 7% belongs to the top ten. There are many counts of this clonotype. Antigen: not known. The sample was peripheral blood. The source of this sequence is a woman aged 18-29 years with stable Graves' hyperthyroidism. The chain employs TRBV6-1 and TRBJ2-7; 8 bases agree with TRBD2. The CDR3 DNA sequence: TGTGCCAGCAGTGAATTCCGAGCGGGAGAAGGCGAGCAGTACTTC. It codes for CASSEFRAGEGEQYF.